One and the same sample provided the 27 T cell receptor beta chains below, sequenced in a study of beta chain features in type 1 diabetes. Study-level results: When Type 1 diabetes patients were examined, their TCRB CDR3s proved moderately but significantly shorter in all four CD4+ subsets.

The antigens of these receptors remain unknown. Sequenced material consisted of expressed TCRB transcripts (all of the isolated RNA was reverse transcribed). Repertoires were generated with immunoSEQ multiplex PCR, while TCRdb's copy carries only in-frame clones and drops some. The table has nearly 350,000 clones, approximately 9.9% seen once. Specimen: central memory CD4+ T cells from blood. These receptors were collected from a young man with type 1 diabetes.

This clone came up many times. The chain recombines TRBV15 with TRBJ2-6, with D maybe TRBD1 (6 bases). The CDR3 is made up of 18 amino acids. V gave up 4 bases and J gave up 0 bases, with 16 bases separating them. CDR1 and CDR2 (germline): LNHNV, YYDKDF (reference sequence). DNA for the CDR3: TGTGCCACCAGCACCCTGGGGGCCATAACCTCTGGGGCCAACGTCCTGACTTTC. Amino acids: CATSTLGAITSGANVLTF.

V usage is TRBV7-8 and J usage is TRBJ2-7; 11 nucleotides line up with TRBD1. Trimming at V came to 0 bases and at J to 9 bases, leaving 7 bases not matched to a gene. The CDR3 runs to 15 residues. Germline CDR1 and CDR2: SGHVS and FQNEAQ. This chain's CDR3 is CASSLAGTGGNLQYF. CDR3 nucleotide sequence: TGTGCCAGCAGCTTAGCGGGGACAGGGGGAAATTTGCAGTACTTC.

This clone came up a few times. The rearrangement links TRBV29-1 to TRBJ2-1, with TRBD2 identical over 9 bases. V lost 0 bases to trimming and J lost 3 bases; unmatched junction nucleotides: 12. Germline lookup yields CDR1 SQVTM and CDR2 ANQGSEA. The CDR3 runs 18 residues. CDR3 loop: CSVEEGGWGTSSYNEQFF. DNA of the CDR3: TGCAGCGTTGAAGAGGGTGGATGGGGGACTAGCAGCTACAATGAGCAGTTCTTC.

This clone was counted only a few times. A clone one base away is much larger, so this may be a read error. This chain joins TRBV11-2 and TRBJ1-1; D not certain. The CDR3 spans 13 residues. The germline V and J ends were trimmed by 2 bases and 1 base, with 5 bases remaining between them. The germline CDR1 and CDR2 sequences are SGHAT and FQNNGV. This CDR3 reads CASSLQENTEAFF. The CDR3 coding sequence is TGTGCCAGCAGCTTACAGGAGAACACTGAAGCTTTCTTT.

Only a few counts were recorded for this clone. The chain employs TRBV10-3 and TRBJ2-5; no clear D. This CDR3 is 10 amino acids long. Per germline, CDR1 ENHRY and CDR2 SYGVKD. The germline V and J ends were trimmed by 10 bases and 3 bases, with 6 bases remaining between them. CDR3 bases: TGTGCCACATCAGAAGAGACCCAGTACTTC. It is translated as CATSEETQYF.

The chain uses TRBV6-6 and TRBJ2-6; D unresolved. V was pared by 10 bases and J by 0 bases, with 16 bases between. Germline V gives CDR1 MNHNY, CDR2 SVGAGI (reference sequence). The CDR3 has 16 residues. The CDR3 DNA reads TGTGCCATCAGAGAGGCGCCCAACTCTGGGGCCAACGTCCTGACTTTC. Protein: CAIREAPNSGANVLTF.

V and J are TRBV9 and TRBJ2-5; TRBD1 is a possible D gene (5 bases). Trimming stripped 1 base from V and 4 bases from J, with 11 bases between. The CDR3 has 14 amino acids. Per germline, CDR1 SGDLS and CDR2 YYNGEE. This CDR3 reads CASSVSGYGETQYF. In nucleotides, the CDR3 is TGTGCCAGCAGCGTATCAGGGTACGGAGAGACCCAGTACTTC.

This clone has only a few counts. This rearrangement joins TRBV7-9 to TRBJ1-1; D is undetermined. The CDR3 is 17 amino acids. From germline, CDR1 is SEHNR and CDR2 FQNEAQ (reference sequence). V gave up 1 base and J gave up 4 bases, with 19 bases separating them. CDR3 in DNA: TGTGCCAGCAGCTTAGGGCCCACTGGGCAGAGCGGCACTGAAGCTTTCTTT. Protein: CASSLGPTGQSGTEAFF.

This clone has only a few counts. This chain uses TRBV5-5 with TRBJ2-3; D gene uncertain. This CDR3 comprises 15 residues. Germline V gives CDR1 SGHKS, CDR2 YYEKEE (reference sequence). V was pared by 1 base and J by 2 bases, with 11 bases between. The CDR3 DNA sequence: TGTGCCAGCAGCTTGTGGTCCTCTGACACAGATACGCAGTATTTT. It translates to CASSLWSSDTDTQYF. The full variable domain, rest sourced from reference TRBV5-5 and TRBJ2-3, is DAGVTQSPTHLIKTRGQQVTLRCSPISGHKSVSWYQQVLGQGPQFIFQYYEKEERGRGNFPDRFSARQFPNYSSELNVNALLLGDSALYLCASSLWSSDTDTQYFGPGTRLTVL.

In its sample, this clone was seen a few times. Other DNA sequences in this specimen translate into the identical CDR3. Here the CDR3 DNA reads TGTGCCAGCAGTGAGCACAATGAGCAGTTCTTC. It specifies CASSEHNEQFF. V gene TRBV6-5 combines with J gene TRBJ2-1; D gene unclear. Between the trimmed V and J ends, which lost 5 bases and 5 bases, there was a span of 4 bases. Germline V gene data show CDR1 as MNHEY and CDR2 as SVGAGI. CDR3 length: 11 amino acids.

The V and J genes are TRBV5-1 and TRBJ1-2, with 8 bases aligning to TRBD1. Germline lookup yields CDR1 SGHRS and CDR2 YFSETQ. The CDR3 has 14 residues. After removal of 0 bases from V and 4 bases from J, the junction contained 2 bases not matched to a gene. The CDR3 nucleotides read TGCGCCAGCAGCTTGGGACAGGGGTTCTATGGCTACACCTTC. It codes for CASSLGQGFYGYTF.

This clone was observed a single time. V and J are TRBV27 and TRBJ2-3, with a weak D call TRBD2 (6 bases). Germline V lookup: CDR1 MNHEY, CDR2 SMNVEV (reference sequence). Trimming cost V 5 bases and J 3 bases, with 12 bases left between them. This CDR3 has 14 amino acids. DNA for the CDR3: TGTGCCAGCAGTCTGGGGGGTGGGACAGATACGCAGTATTTT. This translates into CASSLGGGTDTQYF.

The J gene is TRBJ2-7, the V gene TRBV19; D call uncertain. Trimming pared 3 bases from V and 6 bases from J, leaving 15 bases between. In germline, CDR1 is LNHDA, CDR2 SQIVND (reference sequence). The CDR3 covers 14 residues. CDR3 sequence (DNA): TGTGCCAGTAGTATCACCGGCGCGAAGGGCGAGCAGTACTTC. It specifies CASSITGAKGEQYF. The full variable domain, in which reference TRBV19 and TRBJ2-7 provide the parts outside the CDR3, is DGGITQSPKYLFRKEGQNVTLSCEQNLNHDAMYWYRQDPGQGLRLIYYSQIVNDFQKGDIAEGYSVSREKKESFPLTVTSAQKNPTAFYLCASSITGAKGEQYFGPGTRLTVT.

Concerning this clone: Other nucleotide sequences from this sample produce the same CDR3. This chain connects TRBV28 to TRBJ2-5; D might be TRBD2 (5 bases). V dropped 2 bases and J dropped 7 bases, with 5 bases sitting between them. Germline V lookup: CDR1 MDHEN, CDR2 SYDVKM. The CDR3 length is 11 residues. CDR3 bases: TGTGCCAGCAGTTTAGAGGGGACCCAGTACTTC. Its translation: CASSLEGTQYF.

The chain has TRBV9 and TRBJ1-6, with D possibly TRBD1 on 5 matching bases. The CDR3 is 15 amino acids. V was trimmed by 4 bases and J by 5 bases, leaving 13 bases between them. Germline V gives CDR1 SGDLS, CDR2 YYNGEE. As DNA, the CDR3 is TGTGCCAGCAGCCTATCAGACAGAAATAATTCACCCCTCCACTTT. Protein sequence: CASSLSDRNNSPLHF. The full variable domain, its missing parts supplied by reference TRBV9 and TRBJ1-6, is DSGVTQTPKHLITATGQRVTLRCSPRSGDLSVYWYQQSLDQGLQFLIQYYNGEERAKGNILERFSAQQFPDLHSELNLSSLELGDSALYFCASSLSDRNNSPLHFGNGTRLTVT.

The genes are TRBV7-9 and TRBJ1-5; D not resolved. CDR1 is SEHNR, CDR2 FQNEAQ, per germline (reference sequence). This CDR3 region has 13 residues. Trimming took 1 base from V and 6 from J, leaving 7 bases between them. In DNA, the CDR3 is TGTGCCAGCAGCTTAGAAGTATCTCAGCCCCAGCATTTT. Translation gives CASSLEVSQPQHF. Full variable domain (rest looked up from reference TRBV7-9 and TRBJ1-5): DTGVSQNPRHKITKRGQNVTFRCDPISEHNRLYWYRQTLGQGPEFLTYFQNEAQLEKSRLLSDRFSAERPKGSFSTLEIQRTEQGDSAMYLCASSLEVSQPQHFGDGTRLSIL.

This rearrangement joins TRBV7-2 to TRBJ2-3, with 8 positions matching TRBD2. The CDR3 runs to 16 residues. Per the germline V gene, CDR1 is SGHTA and CDR2 is FQGNSA. Trimming at V came to 2 bases and at J to 1 base, leaving 5 bases not matched to a gene. CDR3 DNA: TGTGCCAGCAGCTTACAGAGCGGGGGAGGCACAGATACGCAGTATTTT. Translation: CASSLQSGGGTDTQYF.

V gene TRBV19 combines with J gene TRBJ1-6; D is possibly TRBD1 (5 bases). Trimming removed 5 bases from V and 7 bases from J, with 15 bases in between. CDR3 length: 15 residues. Germline CDR1 reads LNHDA; CDR2 reads SQIVND (reference sequence). CDR3 nucleotide sequence: TGTGCCAGTAGTCCCGGGACCGAGGGAAATTCACCCCTCCACTTT. Residues: CASSPGTEGNSPLHF.

The rearrangement uses TRBV7-7 and TRBJ1-3; D not resolved. V was trimmed by 1 base and J by 4 bases, leaving 5 bases between them. Germline assignment: CDR1 SSHAT and CDR2 FNYEAQ (reference sequence). The length of the CDR3 is 13 residues. The CDR3 DNA is TGTGCCAGCAGCTTAGGTCCCGGAAACACCATATATTTT. Its translation: CASSLGPGNTIYF.

V usage is TRBV6-5 and J usage is TRBJ2-1; 13 bases are shared with TRBD2. This CDR3 is built from 15 residues. Losses at the gene ends were 6 bases for V and 6 bases for J; bases not matched to a gene: 5. CDR1 is MNHEY, CDR2 SVGAGI, per germline. The CDR3 reads CASRGLAGRGNEQFF. The CDR3 DNA reads TGTGCCAGCAGGGGACTAGCGGGGAGGGGCAATGAGCAGTTCTTC.

This chain links TRBV18 with TRBJ2-7, with D perhaps matching TRBD1 or TRBD2 (6 bases each). The CDR3 sequence is 12 residues long. Germline V CDR1 and CDR2: KGHSH, LQKENI. The V and J ends lost 2 bases and 5 bases respectively, with 7 bases between them. DNA for the CDR3: TGTGCCAGCTCACCAGGGGGGCACGAGCAGTACTTC. It translates to CASSPGGHEQYF. Full variable domain (rest looked up from reference TRBV18 and TRBJ2-7): NAGVMQNPRHLVRRRGQEARLRCSPMKGHSHVYWYRQLPEEGLKFMVYLQKENIIDESGMPKERFSAEFPKEGPSILRIQQVVRGDSAAYFCASSPGGHEQYFGPGTRLTVT.

As to this clone: At the DNA level, this CDR3 is encoded by other sequences in the same sample as well. The gene calls are TRBV5-1 and TRBJ1-6, with TRBD1 identical over 9 bases. Germline-derived CDR1 and CDR2 are SGHRS and YFSETQ. V lost 4 bases and J lost 5; bases outside the gene matches: 1. This CDR3 region has 14 residues. The CDR3: CASSRTGDNSPLHF. Written as DNA, the CDR3 is TGCGCCAGCAGCCGGACAGGGGATAATTCACCCCTCCACTTT.

V is TRBV7-8 and J is TRBJ2-3; 15 nucleotides agree with TRBD2. This CDR3 spans 17 amino acids. The germline V gene encodes CDR1 SGHVS and CDR2 FQNEAQ. V trimming: 5 bases; J trimming: 5 bases; junction bases outside the gene matches: 8. The CDR3: CASSPRTSGGAIDTQYF. Written as DNA, the CDR3 is TGTGCCAGCAGCCCCAGGACTAGCGGGGGGGCCATAGATACGCAGTATTTT.

This clone was detected ten times or more. The V call is TRBV7-2, the J call TRBJ1-2; 7 bases are a match to TRBD1. Germline CDR1 SGHTA, CDR2 FQGNSA. The CDR3 is made up of 13 amino acids. The V and J ends lost 5 bases and 8 bases, in that order; junction bases with no gene match: 8. CDR3 in DNA: TGTGCCAGCAGCCCGACAGGGTCACTAGGCTACACCTTC. It translates to CASSPTGSLGYTF. The full variable domain, with the rest looked up from reference TRBV7-2 and TRBJ1-2, is GAGVSQSPSNKVTEKGKDVELRCDPISGHTALYWYRQSLGQGLEFLIYFQGNSAPDKSGLPSDRFSAERTGGSVSTLTIQRTQQEDSAVYLCASSPTGSLGYTFGSGTRLTVV.

The rearrangement joins TRBV9 to TRBJ2-7, with D possibly being TRBD1 (5 bases). V was cut by 0 bases and J by 2 bases, with 12 bases left in between. Germline-derived CDR1 and CDR2 are SGDLS and YYNGEE. The CDR3 extends over 15 amino acids. CDR3 sequence: CASSVGATDTYEQYF. CDR3 sequence (DNA): TGTGCCAGCAGCGTAGGTGCGACAGATACCTACGAGCAGTACTTC.

In its sample, this clone was seen a few times. V gene TRBV10-3 combines with J gene TRBJ2-5; TRBD1 matches at 7 bases. Germline loops: CDR1 ENHRY, CDR2 SYGVKD. This CDR3 region has 14 residues. J was trimmed by 5 bases and V by 2 bases; bases with no gene match: 5. The CDR3 region has the DNA TGTGCCATCAGTGAGACCGACAGGGAGGAGACCCAGTACTTC. It specifies CAISETDREETQYF.

There are many counts of this clone. The chain joins TRBV13 to TRBJ2-3; maybe TRBD2 (6 bases). The V end lost 5 bases, the J end lost 2 bases, and 11 bases lay between the germline ends. CDR3 length: 14 amino acids. Germline V gene sequence: CDR1 PRHDT, CDR2 FYEKMQ (reference sequence). CDR3 protein: CASSPGGYTDTQYF. The DNA for the CDR3 is TGTGCCAGCAGCCCCGGAGGGTACACAGATACGCAGTATTTT.